Each of the 19 T cell receptor beta chains below was sequenced from the same sample in a study of cytomegalovirus exposure and HLA in healthy donors. Primers included in the PCR were 60 Vbeta and 13 Jbeta primers. Profiled with immunoSEQ multiplex PCR; TCRdb holds only in-frame clones, not every one. The sample includes about 210,000 clones, over 80% of them seen just once. The sample comprised PBMCs. These receptors all stem from a man in his forties or fifties in good health and CMV-seropositive.

The chain joins TRBV30 to TRBJ2-3, with TRBD2 matching 7 bases. The germline V gene has CDR1 GTSNPN and CDR2 SVGIG (reference sequence). The CDR3 runs 16 residues. The V gene end was trimmed by 0 bases and the J gene end by 0 bases; junction bases not matched to a gene: 6. This chain's CDR3 is CAWSVDGGSSTDTQYF. The DNA for the CDR3 is TGTGCCTGGAGTGTTGATGGCGGGAGCAGCACAGATACGCAGTATTTT.

This chain connects TRBV27 to TRBJ2-1; D is unclear. This CDR3 has 13 residues. Trimming stripped 5 bases from V and 4 bases from J, with 9 bases between. In germline, CDR1 is MNHEY, CDR2 SMNVEV (reference sequence). CDR3 in DNA: TGTGCCAGCAGTCTTCACTTATACAATGAGCAGTTCTTC. This translates into CASSLHLYNEQFF.

This clone was detected a few times. V usage is TRBV7-3 and J usage is TRBJ2-1; 11 nucleotides match TRBD2. J was trimmed by 8 bases and V by 4 bases; bases with no gene match: 10. Germline V CDR1 and CDR2: SGHTA, FQGTGA. The CDR3 consists of 16 residues. CDR3 nucleotides: TGTGCCAGCAGCTCTAGCATAGCGGGAGGGCCACATGAGCAGTTCTTC. This translates into CASSSSIAGGPHEQFF.

This chain connects TRBV10-1 to TRBJ2-3; 8 bases are a match to TRBD2. Per germline, CDR1 WNHNN and CDR2 SYGVQD (reference sequence). With V trimmed by 6 bases and J by 8 bases, 16 bases remained unmatched. The CDR3 has 16 residues. This chain's CDR3 is CASSDLAGGSWGTQYF. CDR3 in DNA: TGCGCCAGCAGCGACCTAGCGGGCGGTTCTTGGGGTACGCAGTATTTT.

The chain has TRBV29-1 and TRBJ2-1, with no clear D. The CDR3 extends over 11 amino acids. Trimming removed 3 bases from V and 7 bases from J, with 7 bases in between. The germline gives CDR1 SQVTM, CDR2 ANQGSEA. CDR3 loop: CSVEGRNEQFF. CDR3 DNA: TGCAGCGTTGAGGGCAGGAATGAGCAGTTCTTC.

This clone has just one count. Written as DNA, the CDR3 is TGTGCCAGCAGATCCCGAGGGCAGATTAATGAAAAACTGTTTTTT. It translates to CASRSRGQINEKLFF. The chain couples TRBV5-5 to TRBJ1-4; D not certain. This CDR3 has 15 amino acids. Germline values: CDR1 SGHKS, CDR2 YYEKEE (reference sequence). Trimming stripped 5 bases from V and 4 bases from J, with 15 bases between.

The CDR3 DNA reads as TGTGCCACCCGGGAGGACTCTCGTGCCAACACTGAAGCTTTCTTT. Its protein is CATREDSRANTEAFF. This sequence joins TRBV6-5 and TRBJ1-1; D unresolved. V lost 10 bases, J lost 2 bases, and 20 bases lay in between. The CDR3 has 15 residues. Germline assignment: CDR1 MNHEY and CDR2 SVGAGI.

This clone was picked up a small number of times. J is TRBJ2-5 and V is TRBV6-5; D perhaps matches TRBD2 (6 bases). Germline V CDR1 and CDR2: MNHEY, SVGAGI. Trimming removed 6 bases at V and 0 bases at J, with 11 bases between. CDR3 length equals 14 residues. The CDR3 sequence: CASSYGGHQETQYF. CDR3 in DNA: TGTGCCAGCAGCTACGGAGGGCACCAAGAGACCCAGTACTTC.

This clone was found once. The rearrangement uses TRBV5-1 and TRBJ2-3, with 12 bases lining up with TRBD2. Losses at the gene ends were 0 bases for V and 4 bases for J; bases not matched to a gene: 3. CDR1 and CDR2 from the germline V gene are SGHRS and YFSETQ. The CDR3 has 16 residues. The CDR3 region is CASSLATSGSADTQYF. The CDR3, as DNA: TGCGCCAGCAGCTTGGCGACTAGCGGGAGTGCAGATACGCAGTATTTT.

The CDR3 nucleotides are TGTGCCAGCAGCTTGAGCCCAGGGGTGGAATCTTCTGAAGCTTTCTTT. Its translation is CASSLSPGVESSEAFF. The rearrangement joins TRBV5-5 to TRBJ1-1; tentative D call: TRBD1 (6 bases). The CDR3 covers 16 residues. The ends were cut back, 1 base at V and 6 bases at J, with 19 bases in the middle. From germline, CDR1 is SGHKS and CDR2 YYEKEE (reference sequence).

The chain combines TRBV5-8 with TRBJ2-3; the D is unclear. Between the trimmed V and J ends, which lost 3 bases and 2 bases, there was a span of 13 bases. CDR1 and CDR2 (germline): SGHTS, YDEGEE. CDR3 length: 15 residues. Written as DNA, the CDR3 is TGTGCCAGCAGCTCATATACGGTTTACACAGATACGCAGTATTTT. This codes for CASSSYTVYTDTQYF.

The gene calls are TRBV7-9 and TRBJ1-2, with 9 bases fitting TRBD1. Germline CDR1 and CDR2: SEHNR and FQNEAQ (reference sequence). The CDR3 is 16 residues long. Trimming at V came to 5 bases and at J to 8 bases, leaving 15 bases not matched to a gene. This chain's CDR3 is CASSVTGTGSQGGYTF. The CDR3, as DNA: TGTGCCAGCAGCGTGACCGGGACAGGGTCCCAAGGAGGCTACACCTTC.

The V gene is TRBV27, the J gene TRBJ2-7; no firm D call. The CDR3 has 13 residues. V was pared by 3 bases and J by 2 bases, with 8 bases between. Germline-derived CDR1 and CDR2 are MNHEY and SMNVEV (reference sequence). Here the CDR3 reads CASSFLAPYEQYF. The CDR3 DNA follows: TGTGCCAGCAGTTTCCTGGCCCCCTACGAGCAGTACTTC.

In its sample, this clone was seen a few times. The V call is TRBV10-1, the J call TRBJ2-5, with TRBD2 matching over 7 bases. This CDR3 region has 14 residues. The germline gives CDR1 WNHNN, CDR2 SYGVQD (reference sequence). Losses at the gene ends were 1 base for V and 4 bases for J; bases not matched to a gene: 3. This CDR3 reads CASSEFGLGETQYF. CDR3 nucleotides: TGCGCCAGCAGTGAGTTCGGACTAGGAGAGACCCAGTACTTC.

The chain couples TRBV5-4 to TRBJ2-3; 14 bases map to TRBD2. Germline V CDR1 and CDR2: SGHNT, YYREEE (reference sequence). The CDR3 consists of 18 residues. Germline trimming cut 3 bases from V and 1 base from J; bases unmatched to any gene: 7. CDR3 coding DNA: TGTGCCAGCAGCTCGGGGACTAGCGGGAGTTTAGGCACAGATACGCAGTATTTT. Encoded protein: CASSSGTSGSLGTDTQYF. The full variable domain, completed using reference TRBV5-4 and TRBJ2-3, is ETGVTQSPTHLIKTRGQQVTLRCSSQSGHNTVSWYQQALGQGPQFIFQYYREEENGRGNFPPRFSGLQFPNYSSELNVNALELDDSALYLCASSSGTSGSLGTDTQYFGPGTRLTVL.

V is TRBV7-2 and J is TRBJ2-7; D gene unclear. The CDR3 totals 15 residues. The ends were cut back, 1 base at V and 5 bases at J, with 15 bases in the middle. Germline assignment: CDR1 SGHTA and CDR2 FQGNSA. CDR3 nucleotides: TGTGCCAGCAGCTTAGGGATCCTGCAGGCTAACGAGCAGTACGTC. Protein: CASSLGILQANEQYV.

The chain uses TRBV9 and TRBJ1-1; 10 bases are a match to TRBD1. The germline V gene has CDR1 SGDLS and CDR2 YYNGEE. J lost 5 bases, V lost 3 bases, and 4 bases had no gene match. The length of the CDR3 is 14 residues. CDR3 sequence: CASSGGTGVTEAFF. DNA for the CDR3: TGTGCCAGCAGCGGCGGGACAGGGGTGACTGAAGCTTTCTTT.

This clone was seen only a few times. This chain uses TRBV4-1 with TRBJ2-1, with 11 bases that match TRBD2. The CDR3 totals 18 residues. V lost 0 bases, J lost 8 bases, and 12 bases stayed unmatched. Germline-derived CDR1 and CDR2 are MGHRA and YSYEKL. The CDR3 nucleotides are TGCGCCAGCAGCCAAGATGAGGTTAAACTAGCGGGAGAACATGAGCAGTTCTTC. It is translated as CASSQDEVKLAGEHEQFF.

V gene TRBV7-2 combines with J gene TRBJ1-1, with a weak D call TRBD1 (6 bases). The CDR3 has 15 residues. CDR1 and CDR2 from the germline V gene are SGHTA and FQGNSA. Trimming shortened V by 7 bases and J by 10 bases, and 25 bases separated the two germline ends. In nucleotides, the CDR3 is TGTGCCAGCATCCCGGGGGGGGGCTATTCGGTCGGAGCTTTCTTT. Amino acid sequence: CASIPGGGYSVGAFF.